This T cell receptor (beta chain) appears in the sequencing data of a study of OX40 agonist ivuxolimab in advanced cancers. Study in general: Each patient was given ivuxolimab into a vein every 2 weeks, at 0.01 to 10 mg/kg.

Assay used: immunoSEQ multiplex PCR; TCRdb lists only in-frame clones, some missing. Here the sample spans approximately 82,000 clones, around four fifths being singletons. The sample was CD4+ or CD8+ T cells sorted from blood, taken in a trial of the OX40 agonist ivuxolimab. The sequence was collected from an adult with an advanced solid tumor such as melanoma, head and neck, liver or kidney cancer.

The CDR3 DNA is TGTGCCAGTAGTCCAGGACGTCGTCGGGGGGGCGGGGAGACCCAGTACTTC. Its protein is CASSPGRRRGGGETQYF. The chain uses TRBV19 and TRBJ2-5; 8 bases agree with TRBD2. V trimming: 5 bases; J trimming: 5 bases; junction bases outside the gene matches: 16. The CDR3 is 17 residues long. Germline CDR1 LNHDA, CDR2 SQIVND (reference sequence).